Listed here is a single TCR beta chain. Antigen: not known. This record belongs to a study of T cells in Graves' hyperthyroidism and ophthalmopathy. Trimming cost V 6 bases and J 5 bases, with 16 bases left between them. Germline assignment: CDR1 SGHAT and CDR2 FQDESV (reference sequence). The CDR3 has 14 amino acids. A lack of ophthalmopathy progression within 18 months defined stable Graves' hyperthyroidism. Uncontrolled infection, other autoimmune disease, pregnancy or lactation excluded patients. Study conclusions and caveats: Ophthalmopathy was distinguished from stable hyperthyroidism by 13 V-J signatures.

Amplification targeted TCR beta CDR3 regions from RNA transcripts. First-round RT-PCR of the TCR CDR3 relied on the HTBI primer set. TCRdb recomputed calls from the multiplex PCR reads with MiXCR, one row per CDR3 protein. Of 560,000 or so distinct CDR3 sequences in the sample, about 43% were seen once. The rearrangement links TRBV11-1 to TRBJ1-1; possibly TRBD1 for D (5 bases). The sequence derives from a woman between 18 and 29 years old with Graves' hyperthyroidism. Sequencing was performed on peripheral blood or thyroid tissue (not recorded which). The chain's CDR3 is CASRSIAGQTEAFF. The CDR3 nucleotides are TGTGCCAGCAGATCCATCGCGGGGCAAACTGAAGCTTTCTTT.